This T cell receptor beta chain was captured by sequencing in a study of beta chain features in type 1 diabetes. This clone appeared a single time. No antigen is known for it. The isolated RNA, all of it, was reverse transcribed, so expressed TCRB transcripts were what got sequenced. Assay used: immunoSEQ multiplex PCR; TCRdb lists only in-frame clones, some missing. The sample contains hundreds of thousands of clones, approximately 31% of which appear only once. General study points: Whatever favoring of shorter templates PCR might show would apply equally to patients and controls.

The ends were cut back, 5 bases at V and 4 bases at J, with 14 bases in the middle. Germline assignment: CDR1 SEHNR and CDR2 FQNEAQ (reference sequence). The CDR3 has 14 amino acids. This clonotype was sampled from a man aged 18 to 29 in good health. The chain links TRBV7-9 to TRBJ1-2; D is perhaps TRBD1 (6 bases). Sequencing was performed on naive CD4+ T cells from blood. The CDR3 region is CASSLGDTLYGYTF. CDR3 nucleotide sequence: TGTGCCAGCAGCCTTGGGGACACCCTCTATGGCTACACCTTC.